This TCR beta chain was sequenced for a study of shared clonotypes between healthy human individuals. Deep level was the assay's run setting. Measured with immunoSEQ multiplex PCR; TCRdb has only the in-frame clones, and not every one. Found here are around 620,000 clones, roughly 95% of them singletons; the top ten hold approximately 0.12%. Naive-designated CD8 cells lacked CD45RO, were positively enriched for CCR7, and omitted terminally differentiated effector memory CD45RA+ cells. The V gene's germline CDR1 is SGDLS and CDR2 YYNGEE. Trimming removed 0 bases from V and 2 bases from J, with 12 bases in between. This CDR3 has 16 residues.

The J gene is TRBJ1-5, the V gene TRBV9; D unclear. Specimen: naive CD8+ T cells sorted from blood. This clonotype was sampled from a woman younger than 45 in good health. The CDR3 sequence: CASSVAQWRGNQPQHF. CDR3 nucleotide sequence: TGTGCCAGCAGCGTAGCTCAATGGAGGGGCAATCAGCCCCAGCATTTT.